The subject of this entry is one T cell receptor beta chain. Its antigen is currently unknown. Libraries were prepared by immunoSEQ multiplex PCR; TCRdb keeps only in-frame clonotypes and omits some of them. This repertoire shows more than 65,000 clones, roughly 88% found once; its top ten account for roughly 1.3%. This sample stems from a study of graft-versus-host responses after intestinal transplantation. The CDR3 is made up of 15 amino acids. Germline V gene sequence: CDR1 PRHDT, CDR2 FYEKMQ (reference sequence). V lost 0 bases to trimming and J lost 0 bases; unmatched junction nucleotides: 1. Study-wide points: Allograft clonal ratios (graft-versus-host to host-versus-graft) were high in patients who had graft-donor T cell macrochimerism.

The sample was unstimulated CD8+ T cells sorted from spleen or lymph node cells, taken before intestinal transplant. V gene TRBV13 combines with J gene TRBJ2-7; 8 nucleotides align to TRBD1. This TCR came from a human donor who received an intestinal transplant. The CDR3 nucleotides read TGTGCCAGCAGCTTAGGGACAGGGGCCTCCTACGAGCAGTACTTC. Translated, it gives CASSLGTGASYEQYF.